This is a list of T cell receptor beta chains from one sample in a study of T cell repertoires in cytomegalovirus infection. From the reads, TCRdb called clonotypes with MiXCR, one entry per CDR3 protein. The data show 65,000 to 95,000 distinct CDR3 sequences, around 3.5% seen once. Sequencing was carried out using PBMCs. The receptors were gathered from a human donor in good health (CMV status not recorded). Some clones in this sample may be carry-over from other donors' samples. CDR3s include the opening cysteine and the closing phenylalanine or tryptophan. Fields, in order: J gene, D gene, clone size, V gene, CDR3 protein, CDR3 DNA. The D gene is left open where the match is weak. Part of the rows lack a size; the others show once, few, many or a class for expanded clones.

j_gene: TRBJ2-1; d_gene: TRBD2; abundance: many; v_gene: TRBV12-3/TRBV12-4; CDR3aa: CASSLVAGGYNEQFF; CDR3nt: TGTGCCAGCAGTTTAGTTGCGGGGGGCTACAATGAGCAGTTCTTC
j_gene: TRBJ1-1; d_gene: -; abundance: many; v_gene: TRBV12-3/TRBV12-4; CDR3aa: CASSFGLEAFF; CDR3nt: TGTGCCAGCAGTTTCGGTCTTGAAGCTTTCTTT
j_gene: TRBJ2-1; d_gene: -; abundance: many; v_gene: TRBV5-8; CDR3aa: CASSLGLTGTMGNEQFF; CDR3nt: TGTGCCAGCAGCTTGGGATTAACAGGAACAATGGGCAATGAGCAGTTCTTC
j_gene: TRBJ2-7; d_gene: -; abundance: many; v_gene: TRBV7-6; CDR3aa: CASSLDPGAREQYF; CDR3nt: TGTGCCAGCAGCTTAGACCCGGGGGCGAGGGAGCAGTACTTC
j_gene: TRBJ1-1; d_gene: -; abundance: many; v_gene: TRBV7-8; CDR3aa: CASSQEWTAWVNTEAFF; CDR3nt: TGTGCCAGCAGTCAAGAGTGGACAGCCTGGGTGAACACTGAAGCTTTCTTT
j_gene: TRBJ2-1; d_gene: TRBD2; abundance: many; v_gene: TRBV6-8; CDR3aa: CASRPLAGGYNEQFF; CDR3nt: TGTGCCAGCAGACCCCTAGCGGGGGGGTACAATGAGCAGTTCTTC
j_gene: TRBJ2-7; d_gene: TRBD2; abundance: many; v_gene: TRBV28; CDR3aa: CASSSPGLATEQYF; CDR3nt: TGTGCCAGCAGTTCCCCGGGACTAGCCACCGAGCAGTACTTC
j_gene: TRBJ1-6; d_gene: -; abundance: many; v_gene: TRBV7-2; CDR3aa: CASTLGQLNSPLHF; CDR3nt: TGTGCCAGCACCTTGGGGCAGTTGAATTCACCCCTCCACTTT
j_gene: TRBJ2-1; d_gene: -; abundance: many; v_gene: TRBV27; CDR3aa: CASSLVMGNEQFF; CDR3nt: TGTGCCAGCAGTTTGGTAATGGGGAATGAGCAGTTCTTC
j_gene: TRBJ2-2; d_gene: -; abundance: many; v_gene: TRBV18; CDR3aa: CASSPLQQRTGELFF; CDR3nt: TGTGCCAGCTCACCATTACAGCAGCGCACCGGGGAGCTGTTTTTT
j_gene: TRBJ2-3; d_gene: -; abundance: many; v_gene: TRBV28; CDR3aa: CASSDYLPDTQYF; CDR3nt: TGTGCCAGCAGTGACTACCTCCCAGATACGCAGTATTTT
j_gene: TRBJ2-1; d_gene: -; abundance: many; v_gene: TRBV6-4; CDR3aa: CASSDSGGHNEQFF; CDR3nt: TGTGCCAGCAGTGACTCGGGGGGGCACAATGAGCAGTTCTTC
j_gene: TRBJ2-3; d_gene: TRBD2; abundance: many; v_gene: TRBV11-1; CDR3aa: CASSYAAGTSGTDTQYF; CDR3nt: TGTGCCAGCAGTTATGCCGCCGGGACTAGCGGGACAGATACGCAGTATTTT
j_gene: TRBJ2-1; d_gene: TRBD2; abundance: many; v_gene: TRBV7-6; CDR3aa: CASSSSGGPNNEQFF; CDR3nt: TGTGCCAGCAGTTCAAGCGGGGGACCTAACAATGAGCAGTTCTTC
j_gene: TRBJ1-6; d_gene: -; abundance: many; v_gene: TRBV7-2; CDR3aa: CASSHRTANNNSPLHF; CDR3nt: TGTGCCAGCAGCCACAGGACAGCAAACAATAATTCACCCCTCCACTTT
j_gene: TRBJ1-2; d_gene: TRBD1; abundance: many; v_gene: TRBV7-2; CDR3aa: CASSLGTGRGYTF; CDR3nt: TGTGCCAGCAGCTTAGGGACAGGGAGAGGCTACACCTTC
j_gene: TRBJ1-2; d_gene: -; abundance: many; v_gene: TRBV7-2; CDR3aa: CASSLSGLYGYTF; CDR3nt: TGTGCCAGCAGCTTGTCCGGGCTCTATGGCTACACCTTC
j_gene: TRBJ1-6; d_gene: -; abundance: many; v_gene: TRBV6-6; CDR3aa: CASSYSIPSSYNSPLHF; CDR3nt: TGTGCCAGCAGTTACTCGATCCCAAGCTCCTATAATTCACCCCTCCACTTT
j_gene: TRBJ2-7; d_gene: TRBD1; abundance: many; v_gene: TRBV28; CDR3aa: CASSSGSGQGANEQYF; CDR3nt: TGTGCCAGCAGCTCCGGATCGGGACAGGGGGCTAATGAGCAGTACTTC
j_gene: TRBJ1-5; d_gene: -; abundance: many; v_gene: TRBV2; CDR3aa: CASSERTGDQPQHF; CDR3nt: TGTGCCAGCAGCGAACGGACGGGGGATCAGCCCCAGCATTTT
j_gene: TRBJ1-5; d_gene: -; abundance: many; v_gene: TRBV5-1; CDR3aa: CASSWGHEANQPQHF; CDR3nt: TGCGCCAGCAGCTGGGGACACGAAGCGAATCAGCCCCAGCATTTT
j_gene: TRBJ1-5; d_gene: -; abundance: many; v_gene: TRBV2; CDR3aa: CAPNWGPRYSNQPQHF; CDR3nt: TGTGCCCCTAACTGGGGCCCCCGTTATAGCAATCAGCCCCAGCATTTT
j_gene: TRBJ1-1; d_gene: -; abundance: few; v_gene: TRBV2; CDR3aa: CASSDALNTEAFF; CDR3nt: TGTGCCAGCAGTGATGCACTGAACACTGAAGCTTTCTTT
j_gene: TRBJ1-4; d_gene: TRBD1; abundance: many; v_gene: TRBV28; CDR3aa: CASSSETGRREKLFF; CDR3nt: TGTGCCAGCAGTTCGGAGACAGGGCGTCGGGAAAAACTGTTTTTT
j_gene: TRBJ2-5; d_gene: -; abundance: many; v_gene: TRBV7-2; CDR3aa: CASSIDRPRGTQYF; CDR3nt: TGTGCCAGCAGCATAGACAGGCCGCGGGGGACCCAGTACTTC
j_gene: TRBJ2-5; d_gene: -; abundance: many; v_gene: TRBV20-1; CDR3aa: CSARDFWDGKETQYF; CDR3nt: TGCAGTGCTAGAGATTTCTGGGACGGAAAAGAGACCCAGTACTTC
j_gene: TRBJ1-2; d_gene: -; abundance: -; v_gene: TRBV18; CDR3aa: CASSPEQQGYGYTF; CDR3nt: TGTGCCAGCTCACCAGAACAACAGGGCTATGGCTACACCTTC
j_gene: TRBJ2-3; d_gene: TRBD1; abundance: many; v_gene: TRBV7-3; CDR3aa: CASSGDRVSDTQYF; CDR3nt: TGTGCCAGCAGCGGGGACAGGGTTTCGGATACGCAGTATTTT
j_gene: TRBJ2-7; d_gene: -; abundance: many; v_gene: TRBV14; CDR3aa: CASSQREAGPYEQYF; CDR3nt: TGTGCCAGCAGCCAGCGAGAGGCGGGGCCCTACGAGCAGTACTTC
j_gene: TRBJ2-5; d_gene: -; abundance: many; v_gene: TRBV7-2; CDR3aa: CASSLVSTESGGTQYF; CDR3nt: TGTGCCAGCAGCTTAGTTTCGACAGAAAGTGGCGGGACCCAGTACTTC
j_gene: TRBJ1-5; d_gene: -; abundance: many; v_gene: TRBV7-3; CDR3aa: CASSLTRNQPQHF; CDR3nt: TGTGCCAGCAGCCTCACCCGCAATCAGCCCCAGCATTTT
j_gene: TRBJ1-1; d_gene: -; abundance: many; v_gene: TRBV12-3/TRBV12-4; CDR3aa: CASSSTLKPEAFF; CDR3nt: TGTGCCAGCAGTTCCACACTAAAACCTGAAGCTTTCTTT
j_gene: TRBJ1-4; d_gene: -; abundance: many; v_gene: TRBV7-8; CDR3aa: CASSLFSGDEKLFF; CDR3nt: TGTGCCAGCAGCTTATTTTCAGGGGATGAAAAACTGTTTTTT
j_gene: TRBJ2-7; d_gene: TRBD1; abundance: many; v_gene: TRBV27; CDR3aa: CASSRGHGTANLYEQYF; CDR3nt: TGTGCCAGCAGTAGGGGTCACGGGACAGCCAATCTCTACGAGCAGTACTTC